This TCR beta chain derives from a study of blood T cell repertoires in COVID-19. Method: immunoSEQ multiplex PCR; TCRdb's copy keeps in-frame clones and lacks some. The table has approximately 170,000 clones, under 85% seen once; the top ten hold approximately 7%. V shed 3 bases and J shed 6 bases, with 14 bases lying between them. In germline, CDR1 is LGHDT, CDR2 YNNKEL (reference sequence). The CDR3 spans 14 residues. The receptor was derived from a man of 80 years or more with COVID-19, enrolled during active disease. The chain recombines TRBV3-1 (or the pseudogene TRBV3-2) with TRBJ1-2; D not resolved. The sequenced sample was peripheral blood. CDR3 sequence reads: CASSHNGERNGYTF. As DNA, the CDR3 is TGTGCCAGCAGCCACAACGGAGAGAGGAATGGCTACACCTTC.